A selection of T cell receptor beta chains follows, all from one sample in a study of T cell responses to AZD1222 COVID-19 vaccine. The repertoire was sequenced with immunoSEQ multiplex PCR; TCRdb's copy has only in-frame clones and lacks some. The table lists roughly 150,000 clones, 90% of them singletons. Sample: peripheral blood, taken 28 days after the second AZD1222 dose. Source of these receptors: an adult who received the AZD1222 COVID-19 vaccine. CDR3s include the opening cysteine and the closing phenylalanine or tryptophan. The D gene is left open where the match is weak. The size field is filled for only some rows; it gives once, few, many or a size class.

>-|TRBV16|TRBJ1-1|TRBD1
TGTGCCAGCAGCCGACAGGGGCTAATGAACACTGAAGCTTTCTTT
CASSRQGLMNTEAFF
>-|TRBV5-4|TRBJ2-2|TRBD2
TGTGCCAGCAGCCACGGGATCAGCGGGGGAAACACCGGGGAGCTGTTTTTT
CASSHGISGGNTGELFF
>-|TRBV19|TRBJ1-5|-
TGTGCCAGTAGTTTCACAGTCTATCAGCCCCAGCATTTT
CASSFTVYQPQHF
>-|TRBV9|TRBJ2-1|-
TGTGCCAGCAGCGTAGGACTCCAGGGGCGCGAGCAGTTCTTC
CASSVGLQGREQFF
>-|TRBV5-1|TRBJ2-1|TRBD2
TGCGCCAGCAGACCCAGCGGGGGGACCCTCAATGAGCAGTTCTTC
CASRPSGGTLNEQFF
>-|TRBV18|TRBJ1-2|-
TGTGCCAGCTCACCAGGGGACTATGGCTACACCTTC
CASSPGDYGYTF
>-|TRBV19|TRBJ1-5|TRBD1
TGTGCCAGTAGTACCGACAGGGGGAGACAGCCCCAGCATTTT
CASSTDRGRQPQHF
>-|TRBV30|TRBJ2-2|TRBD1
TGTGCCTGGAACAGGGGCCCCGGGGAGCTGTTTTTT
CAWNRGPGELFF
>-|TRBV18|TRBJ1-2|TRBD1
TGTGCCAGCTCACTCGAGTCGGGACAGGGGTCCTATGGCTACACCTTC
CASSLESGQGSYGYTF
>-|TRBV30|TRBJ2-7|-
TGTGCCTGGAGGACTGGACACAGCTCCTACGAGCAGTACTTC
CAWRTGHSSYEQYF
>-|TRBV5-1|TRBJ1-2|-
TGCGCCAGCAGCCAAAGCGGGGACTATGGCTACACCTTC
CASSQSGDYGYTF
>-|TRBV6-5|TRBJ1-1|-
TGTGCCAGCAGTTACTCGCGAGGGGACACTGAAGCTTTCTTT
CASSYSRGDTEAFF
>-|TRBV19|TRBJ2-1|-
TGTGCCAGTAGTATGGCCTGGCCTGGCGATGAGCAGTTCTTC
CASSMAWPGDEQFF
>-|TRBV19|TRBJ1-2|-
TGTGCCAGTAGGCGAACAGGGAATGTCTATGGCTACACCTTC
CASRRTGNVYGYTF
>-|TRBV2|TRBJ1-5|-
TGTGCCAGCAGCGCTTTCCTTTCGAGCAATCAGCCCCAGCATTTT
CASSAFLSSNQPQHF
>-|TRBV11-3|TRBJ2-1|TRBD2
TGTGCCAGCAGCCCTAGCGGGAGATCTGAGCAGTTCTTC
CASSPSGRSEQFF
>-|TRBV30|TRBJ2-3|TRBD2
TGTGCCTGGAGTTCTAGCGGGCTACTCACAGATACGCAGTATTTT
CAWSSSGLLTDTQYF
>-|TRBV14|TRBJ1-1|-
TGTGCCAGCAGCCGGCGACAGATGAACACTGAAGCTTTCTTT
CASSRRQMNTEAFF
>-|TRBV7-2|TRBJ2-3|-
TGTGCCAGCAGCTTTCGCGGGATAAACACAGATACGCAGTATTTT
CASSFRGINTDTQYF
>-|TRBV7-9|TRBJ1-2|-
TGTGCCAGCAGCTTTGTAGGGGCGAATGGCTACACCTTC
CASSFVGANGYTF
>once|TRBV7-9|TRBJ2-4|-
TGTGCCACCGAGGGGGAGATAGCCAAAAACATTCAGTACTTC
CATEGEIAKNIQYF
>-|TRBV6-5|TRBJ1-3|-
TGTGCCAGCACCGACCGCTTCTCTGGAAACACCATATATTTT
CASTDRFSGNTIYF
>-|TRBV19|TRBJ2-5|-
TGTGCCAGTAGTATTCAGGGGGAGACCCAGTACTTC
CASSIQGETQYF
>-|TRBV30|TRBJ1-4|-
TGTGCCTTGGACAGTTTAAGTGAAAAACTGTTTTTT
CALDSLSEKLFF
>-|TRBV19|TRBJ1-6|-
TGTGCCAGTAGGGGAACAGTGCCTAATTCACCCCTCCACTTT
CASRGTVPNSPLHF
>-|TRBV27|TRBJ2-1|-
TGTGCCAGCAGACCAACTCGGGTCTACAGCTCCTACAATGAGCAGTTCTTC
CASRPTRVYSSYNEQFF
>-|TRBV7-3|TRBJ2-2|TRBD1
TGTGCCAGCAGAAAAACAGGGGGTAGCACCGGGGAGCTGTTTTTT
CASRKTGGSTGELFF
>-|TRBV7-9|TRBJ2-1|TRBD2
TGTGCCAGCAGCTCCCTCTTTAGTAGCGGGAGGTGGAATGAGCAGTTCTTC
CASSSLFSSGRWNEQFF
>-|TRBV5-1|TRBJ2-3|-
TGCGCCAGCAGCTTGGGCGGACCAGAGGAACAGTATTTT
CASSLGGPEEQYF
>-|TRBV5-8|TRBJ1-4|-
TGTGCCAGCCTACAAGAATTTAATGAAAAACTGTTTTTT
CASLQEFNEKLFF
>-|TRBV12-3/TRBV12-4|TRBJ2-7|-
TGTGCCAGCAGTTTACAGACTACCTACGAGCAGTACTTC
CASSLQTTYEQYF
>once|TRBV5-1|TRBJ1-2|-
TGCGCCAGCAGCCCCAACCCCCCCCACATGACGAACTTTAATGGCTACACCTTC
CASSPNPPHMTNFNGYTF
>-|TRBV18|TRBJ1-4|-
TGTGCCAGCTCACCACGTCGTCTCCACGGGGTGGATGAAAAACTGTTTTTT
CASSPRRLHGVDEKLFF
>-|TRBV5-1|TRBJ2-4|-
TGCGCCAGCAGCTCATCGAACACTGGCAACATTCAGTACTTC
CASSSSNTGNIQYF
>once|TRBV15|TRBJ1-4|-
TGTGCCACCAGCAGAGACCCGGGCGGGGCTAAAAATGAAAAACTGTTTTTT
CATSRDPGGAKNEKLFF
>-|TRBV6-5|TRBJ2-4|-
TGTGCCAGCCAAGGGGTATGGAACATTCAGTACTTC
CASQGVWNIQYF
>once|TRBV5-6|TRBJ2-1|-
TGTGCCAGCAGCTCACTAAGGCGGGATGAGCAGTTCTTC
CASSSLRRDEQFF
>-|TRBV28|TRBJ1-6|-
TGTGCCAGCAGTTTAAGGGCGGGTAATTCACCCCTCCACTTT
CASSLRAGNSPLHF
>-|TRBV2|TRBJ1-2|-
TGTGCCAGCAGTGAAGCCACCGGGGGAACCTTC
CASSEATGGTF
>-|TRBV21-1|TRBJ2-3|-
TGTGCCAGCAGCAAAGCGGTGGGGAGCACAGATACGCAGTATTTT
CASSKAVGSTDTQYF